This T cell receptor beta chain was identified in a study of CD8 T cells in ankylosing spondylitis. This clonotype was picked up many times. Its target is not known. Germline loops: CDR1 MNHEY, CDR2 SVGAGI. CDR3 length equals 13 residues. V shed 4 bases and J shed 7 bases, with 13 bases lying between them. TCRdb fed the 5' RACE reads into MiXCR, producing one record per CDR3 protein. The sample has some 130,000 distinct CDR3 sequences, 7% to 8% seen once; the top ten hold around 12%. Points from the study as a whole: The study identified a TCR beta motif of several highly homologous variants that appeared characteristic of ankylosing spondylitis blood.

The genes are TRBV6-5 and TRBJ1-2; D remains unclear. Sequencing input: blood, either unsorted or a sorted T cell fraction (not recorded which). This TCR derives from a female donor with ankylosing spondylitis or in good health (not recorded which). The CDR3 DNA is TGTGCCAGCAGTTTAGTGGGTCGGGGTGGCTACACCTTC. Its protein is CASSLVGRGGYTF.